The T cell receptor beta chain under discussion was sequenced for a study of cytomegalovirus exposure and HLA in healthy donors. The study, taken as a whole, reports: A missense DCLRE1C variant was associated with V- and J-gene trimming of TCR beta chains in a later analysis, and an independent cohort replicated the association. A later analysis appeared to link common viral pathogens to several of the most significant clusters.

Germline V CDR1 and CDR2: SNHLY, FYNNEI. The CDR3 spans 12 residues. Between the trimmed V and J ends, which lost 7 bases and 7 bases, there was a span of 8 bases. About this clone: Antigen unknown.

The PCR was carried out with 60 Vbeta primers and 13 Jbeta primers. TCRdb keeps only in-frame clones here, not all; method: immunoSEQ multiplex PCR. The sample table sets out more than 85,000 clones. This rearrangement joins TRBV2 to TRBJ1-6; D ambiguous. This clonotype originated in a girl between 10 and 17 years old in good health and CMV-seropositive. What was sequenced was PBMCs. The CDR3 region has the DNA TGTGCCAGCACCCCCGGGAATTCACCCCTCCACTTT. Protein: CASTPGNSPLHF.